This entry describes one T cell receptor beta chain. The data were obtained in a study of blood T cell repertoires in COVID-19. Background on the study: There were acute and convalescent COVID-19 samples, and they came from the United States, Italy and Spain. From T cells, B-cell-depleted T cells, or PBMCs came the material, which was cDNA or gDNA.

In the study's own analysis: Estimated nucleated cell counts came from reference gene primer amplification. The protocol was immunoSEQ multiplex PCR, while the TCRdb copy is restricted to in-frame clones and leaves out a portion. V and J calls and clone size come straight from that table; D and trimming were deduced from the DNA. Seen here are 150,000 to 200,000 clones, approximately 90% observed once, and the top ten hold about 4.2%. Trimming stripped 4 bases from V and 8 bases from J, with 18 bases between. CDR1 and CDR2 (germline): WNHNN, SYGVQD (reference sequence). The CDR3 is 15 amino acids. The genes are TRBV10-1 and TRBJ2-1, with D perhaps TRBD2 (7 bases). Sequencing was carried out using peripheral blood. This receptor was obtained from a human donor in a cohort sampled during active COVID-19. The CDR3 protein is CASSARGGMRDEQFF. Here the CDR3 DNA reads TGCGCCAGCAGTGCGAGGGGGGGGATGAGAGATGAGCAGTTCTTC.